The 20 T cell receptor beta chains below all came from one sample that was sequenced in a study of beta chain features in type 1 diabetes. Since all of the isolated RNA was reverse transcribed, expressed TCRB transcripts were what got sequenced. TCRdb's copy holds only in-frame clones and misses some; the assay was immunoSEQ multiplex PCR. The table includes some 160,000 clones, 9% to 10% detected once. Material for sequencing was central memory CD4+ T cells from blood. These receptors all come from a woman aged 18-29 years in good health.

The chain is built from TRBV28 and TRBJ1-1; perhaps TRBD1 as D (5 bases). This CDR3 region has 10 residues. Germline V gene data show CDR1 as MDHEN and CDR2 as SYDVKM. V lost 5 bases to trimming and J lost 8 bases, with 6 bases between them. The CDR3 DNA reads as TGTGCCAGCAGTAGGGGCGAAGCTTTCTTT. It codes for CASSRGEAFF.

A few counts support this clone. The CDR3 nucleotides read TGCGCCAGCAAGGTGGGCAGCCTCTATGGCTACACCTTC. It yields the protein CASKVGSLYGYTF. The V gene is TRBV5-1, the J gene TRBJ1-2; D is ambiguous. The CDR3 contains 13 residues. CDR1 SGHRS and CDR2 YFSETQ come from the germline V gene. V shed 6 bases and J shed 4 bases, with 13 bases lying between them.

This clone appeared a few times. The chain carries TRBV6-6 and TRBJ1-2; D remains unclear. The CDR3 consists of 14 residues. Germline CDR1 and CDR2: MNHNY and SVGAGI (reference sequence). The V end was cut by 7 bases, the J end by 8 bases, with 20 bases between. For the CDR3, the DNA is TGTGCCAGCACTTTACTGTCGGGGTACGAGGGCTACACCTTC. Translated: CASTLLSGYEGYTF.

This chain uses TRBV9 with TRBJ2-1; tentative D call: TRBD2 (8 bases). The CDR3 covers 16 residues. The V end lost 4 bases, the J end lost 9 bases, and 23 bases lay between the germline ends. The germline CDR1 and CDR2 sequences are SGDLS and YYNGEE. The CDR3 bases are TGTGCCAGCAGCTCAGGGGGTCGGGGGGGGCTTGGTGAGCAGTTCTTC. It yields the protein CASSSGGRGGLGEQFF.

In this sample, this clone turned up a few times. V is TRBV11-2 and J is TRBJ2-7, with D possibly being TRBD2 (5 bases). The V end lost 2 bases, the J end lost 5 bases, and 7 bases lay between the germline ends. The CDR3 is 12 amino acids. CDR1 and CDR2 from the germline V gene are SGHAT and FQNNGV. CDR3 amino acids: CASSLRTHEQYF. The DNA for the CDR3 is TGTGCCAGCAGCTTAAGGACTCACGAGCAGTACTTC. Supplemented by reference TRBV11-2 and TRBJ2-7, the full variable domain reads EAGVAQSPRYKIIEKRQSVAFWCNPISGHATLYWYQQILGQGPKLLIQFQNNGVVDDSQLPKDRFSAERLKGVDSTLKIQPAKLEDSAVYLCASSLRTHEQYFGPGTRLTVT.

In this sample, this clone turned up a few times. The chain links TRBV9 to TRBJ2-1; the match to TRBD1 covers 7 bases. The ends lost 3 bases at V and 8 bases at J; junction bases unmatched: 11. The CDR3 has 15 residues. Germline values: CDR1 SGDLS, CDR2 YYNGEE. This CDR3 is CASSADPGTDYEQFF. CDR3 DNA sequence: TGTGCCAGCAGCGCCGATCCCGGGACAGACTATGAGCAGTTCTTC.

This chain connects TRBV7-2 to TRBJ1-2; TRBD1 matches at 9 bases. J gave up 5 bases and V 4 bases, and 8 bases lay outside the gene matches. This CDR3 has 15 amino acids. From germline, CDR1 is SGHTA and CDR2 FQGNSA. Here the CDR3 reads CASSSGTGPKYGYTF. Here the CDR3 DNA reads TGTGCCAGCAGCTCTGGGACAGGGCCCAAGTATGGCTACACCTTC.

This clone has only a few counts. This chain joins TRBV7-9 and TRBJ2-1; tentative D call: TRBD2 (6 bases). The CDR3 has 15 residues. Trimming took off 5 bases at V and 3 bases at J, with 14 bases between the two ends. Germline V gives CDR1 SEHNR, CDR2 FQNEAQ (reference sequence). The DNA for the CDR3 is TGTGCCAGCAGCCCCGGGGGTACGAACTACAATGAGCAGTTCTTC. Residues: CASSPGGTNYNEQFF.

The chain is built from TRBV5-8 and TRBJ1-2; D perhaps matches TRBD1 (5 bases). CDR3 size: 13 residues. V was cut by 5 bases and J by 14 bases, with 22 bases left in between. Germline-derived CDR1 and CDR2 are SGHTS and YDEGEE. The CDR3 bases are TGTGCCAGCAGGGGCACGGTGAAAGGGCGACAGACCTTC. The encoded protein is CASRGTVKGRQTF.

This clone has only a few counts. The CDR3 DNA sequence: TGTGCCAGCAGCTCCCGACTAGCGGGGGGTCCCAGCTCCTACAATGAGCAGTTCTTC. Protein product: CASSSRLAGGPSSYNEQFF. This chain uses TRBV11-2 with TRBJ2-1; 13 bases are a match to TRBD2. The CDR3 has 19 residues. With V trimmed by 4 bases and J by 0 bases, 9 bases remained unmatched. Germline V CDR1 and CDR2: SGHAT, FQNNGV.

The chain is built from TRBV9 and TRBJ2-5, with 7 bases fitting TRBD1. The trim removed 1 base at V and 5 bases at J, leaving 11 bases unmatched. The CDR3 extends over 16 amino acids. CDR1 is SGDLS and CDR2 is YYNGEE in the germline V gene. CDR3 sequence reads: CASSVRGNWDSETQYF. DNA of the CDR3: TGTGCCAGCAGCGTAAGGGGGAATTGGGACAGCGAGACCCAGTACTTC.

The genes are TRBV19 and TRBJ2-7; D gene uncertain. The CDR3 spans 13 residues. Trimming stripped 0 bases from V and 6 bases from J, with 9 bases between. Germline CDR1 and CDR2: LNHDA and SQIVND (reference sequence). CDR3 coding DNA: TGTGCCAGTAGTATAGACCGAAGGAGCGAGCAGTACTTC. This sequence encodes CASSIDRRSEQYF.

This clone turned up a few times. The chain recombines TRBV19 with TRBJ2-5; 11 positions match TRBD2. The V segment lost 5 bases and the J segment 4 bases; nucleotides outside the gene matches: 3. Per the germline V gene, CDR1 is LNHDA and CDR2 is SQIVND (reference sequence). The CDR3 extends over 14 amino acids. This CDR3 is CASSGGLAGETQYF. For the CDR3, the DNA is TGTGCCAGTAGTGGCGGACTAGCGGGAGAGACCCAGTACTTC.

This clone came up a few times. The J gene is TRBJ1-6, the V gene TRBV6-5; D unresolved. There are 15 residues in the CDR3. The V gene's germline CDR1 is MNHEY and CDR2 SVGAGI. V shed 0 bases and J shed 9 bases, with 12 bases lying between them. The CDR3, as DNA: TGTGCCAGCAGTTACTCAGGGTTTCTAGCTTCACCCCTCCACTTT. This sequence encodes CASSYSGFLASPLHF.

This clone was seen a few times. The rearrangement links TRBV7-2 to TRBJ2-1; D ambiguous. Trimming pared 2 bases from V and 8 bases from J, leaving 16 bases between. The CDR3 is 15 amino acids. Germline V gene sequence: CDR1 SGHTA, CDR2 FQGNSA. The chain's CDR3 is CASSLSYRSTDEQFF. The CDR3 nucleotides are TGTGCCAGCAGCTTAAGTTACCGAAGCACCGATGAGCAGTTCTTC.

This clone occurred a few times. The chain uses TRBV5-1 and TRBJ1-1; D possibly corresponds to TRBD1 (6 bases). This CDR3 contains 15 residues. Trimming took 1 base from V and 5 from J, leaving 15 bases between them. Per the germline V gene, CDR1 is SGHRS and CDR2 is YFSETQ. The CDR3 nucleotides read TGCGCCAGCAGCTTGAGGTTGGGGGGGCGTACTGAAGCTTTCTTT. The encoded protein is CASSLRLGGRTEAFF. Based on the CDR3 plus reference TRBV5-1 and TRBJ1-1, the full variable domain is KAGVTQTPRYLIKTRGQQVTLSCSPISGHRSVSWYQQTPGQGLQFLFEYFSETQRNKGNFPGRFSGRQFSNSRSEMNVSTLELGDSALYLCASSLRLGGRTEAFFGQGTRLTVV.

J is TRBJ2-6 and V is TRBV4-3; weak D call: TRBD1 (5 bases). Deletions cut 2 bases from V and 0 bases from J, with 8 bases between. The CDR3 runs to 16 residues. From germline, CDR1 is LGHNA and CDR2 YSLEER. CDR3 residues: CASSQQGASGANVLTF. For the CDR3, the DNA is TGCGCCAGCAGCCAACAGGGTGCCTCTGGGGCCAACGTCCTGACTTTC.

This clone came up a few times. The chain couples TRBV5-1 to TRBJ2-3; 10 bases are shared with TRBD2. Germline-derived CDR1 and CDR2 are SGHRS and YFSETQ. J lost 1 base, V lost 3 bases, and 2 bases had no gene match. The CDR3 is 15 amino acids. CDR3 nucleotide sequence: TGCGCCAGCAGCTCAGGGACTAGCGGCACAGATACGCAGTATTTT. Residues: CASSSGTSGTDTQYF.

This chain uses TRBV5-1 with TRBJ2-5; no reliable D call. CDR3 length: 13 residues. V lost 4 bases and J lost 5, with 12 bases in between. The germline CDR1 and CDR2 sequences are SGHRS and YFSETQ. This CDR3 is CASSPPALETQYF. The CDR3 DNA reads TGCGCCAGCAGCCCTCCAGCGCTGGAGACCCAGTACTTC.

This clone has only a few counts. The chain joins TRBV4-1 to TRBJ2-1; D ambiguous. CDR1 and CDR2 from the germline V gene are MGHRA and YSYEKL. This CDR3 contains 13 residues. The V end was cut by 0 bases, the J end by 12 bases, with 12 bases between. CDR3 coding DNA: TGCGCCAGCAGCCAAGATCGCGCGACGGGGCAGTTCTTC. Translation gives CASSQDRATGQFF.